This T cell receptor beta chain was recovered during a study of cytomegalovirus exposure and HLA in healthy donors. Study background: Earlier, 150 million to 200 million T cells were analyzed, and 117 million unique TCR beta sequences were found among them. Roughly four fifths of 350 to 400 genotyped donors fell in the Caucasian-associated ancestry cluster.

A multiplex PCR was run with 60 Vbeta primers and 13 Jbeta primers. Measured with immunoSEQ multiplex PCR; TCRdb has only the in-frame clones, and not every one. This sample carries tens of thousands of clones, 77% of them seen once, and the ten largest clones take roughly 3%. In germline, CDR1 is SGHTA, CDR2 FQGTGA. V lost 5 bases and J lost 3; bases outside the gene matches: 8. There are 16 residues in the CDR3. This clone has more than one count but fewer than ten. Its antigen is not identified. Study-level results: As was reported, the HLA-A and HLA-B alleles of most subjects were accurately predicted from TCR beta sequences. Later on, an analysis tied 15,000 to 20,000 TCR beta sequences to HLA alleles at 0.05 false discovery rate.

This TCR came from a man aged 45-65 years in good health and CMV-seropositive. The chain carries TRBV7-3 and TRBJ2-1; TRBD2 aligns across 9 bases. Sequencing input: PBMCs. In DNA, the CDR3 is TGTGCCAGCAGCCCATTAGCGGGAGCCCTCTACAATGAGCAGTTCTTC. Translation gives CASSPLAGALYNEQFF.